This TCR beta chain was sequenced in a study of circulating CD8 cells and anti-PD-1 response in melanoma. Overall study: About 55% of the 13 melanoma patients received first-line anti-PD-1 therapy. Study-wide findings and caveats: Experiments were generally run without replicates. TIGIT repertoires were least diverse, DNEG repertoires most diverse.

Sorting of live CD3+CD8+TCRalphabeta+ cells by PD-1 and/or TIGIT gave four subsets. Using around 16 ng of total RNA, TCR libraries were made with the QIAseq Immune Repertoire TCR panel. TCRdb reprocessed the reads via MiXCR and lists one record per CDR3 protein. The data contain 350 to 450 distinct CDR3 sequences, more than 10% of them singletons. This clonotype showed up just a few times. No antigen is known for it. The CDR3 contains 16 residues. The V gene lost 7 bases and the J gene lost 1 base, with 17 bases spanning the gap. Germline values: CDR1 SNHLY, CDR2 FYNNEI. The material was CD8+ T cells from PBMCs, obtained at baseline or after one month of anti-PD-1 therapy (not recorded which). The chain couples TRBV2 to TRBJ2-1; tentative D call: TRBD2 (6 bases). This clonotype originated in a human donor with melanoma. CDR3 coding DNA: TGTGCCAGCACCCGAGGAGGGGAAGGGTCCTACAATGAGCAGTTCTTC. This encodes CASTRGGEGSYNEQFF. Variable domain in full (rest from reference TRBV2 and TRBJ2-1): EPEVTQTPSHQVTQMGQEVILRCVPISNHLYFYWYRQILGQKVEFLVSFYNNEISEKSEIFDDQFSVERPDGSNFTLKIRSTKLEDSAMYFCASTRGGEGSYNEQFFGPGTRLTVL.